Following are 17 T cell receptor beta chains from one sample sequenced in a study of regulatory T cells in long-lasting Graves disease (dated by TCRdb to the early 2020s). What the time point label conveys for this sample: newly diagnosed GD, antithyroid drugs for less than 3 months. For both TCR sequencing and RNA sequencing, RNA was extracted from PBMCs in TRIzol. The library was made by multiplex PCR. Sequencing was performed on an Illumina HiSeq 4000. iRepertoire HTBI primers and Arm-PCR amplification of CDR3 regions were used to construct TCR beta libraries. TCRdb reworked the public reads: Q25 trimming with fastp, MiXCR clone assembly, productive beta chains retained. CDR3 protein duplicates are merged, each entry listing the most common genes and DNA. This sample has hundreds of thousands of distinct CDR3 sequences in its table, and 15% to 20% of those were observed once. Together, the top ten hold less than 45% of the sample.

The specimen was peripheral blood mononuclear cells (PBMCs), collected at new diagnosis, from a patient treated with antithyroid drugs. Receptors were obtained from a female donor with Graves disease.

This clonotype was seen ten or more times. The chain joins TRBV18 to TRBJ2-1; TRBD1 matches 9 bases. Germline V lookup: CDR1 KGHSH, CDR2 LQKENI. J was trimmed by 6 bases and V by 0 bases; bases with no gene match: 3. The CDR3 totals 15 residues. This CDR3 is CASSPPRTGVNEQFF. The CDR3 nucleotides read TGTGCCAGCTCACCACCAAGGACAGGGGTCAATGAGCAGTTCTTC.

A note on this clonotype: A read error may be the cause here, since a much bigger clone is one base away. The chain employs TRBV6-2 or TRBV6-3 and TRBJ2-1; 7 bases are shared with TRBD1. The CDR3 sequence is 12 residues long. From germline, CDR1 is MNHEY and CDR2 SVGEGT. In DNA, the CDR3 is TGTGCCAGCGAGGGACAGTACAATGGGCAGTTCTTC. This gives the protein CASEGQYNGQFF.

About this clonotype: Its ends do not fully match the called genes, so a read error is possible. The chain links TRBV5-1 to TRBJ2-5, with D maybe TRBD2 (6 bases). This CDR3 comprises 15 residues. In germline, CDR1 is SGHRS, CDR2 YFSETQ. DNA for the CDR3: TGTGCCAGCAGCTTGGCCAAGGGGAGCGGGGAGACCCAGTACTTC. Protein: CASSLAKGSGETQYF.

Ten or more counts support this clonotype. The CDR3 sequence is CASSVQQETQYF. DNA of the CDR3: TGTGCCAGCAGCGTCCAGCAAGAGACCCAGTACTTC. The chain recombines TRBV11-2 with TRBJ2-5, with D uncertain. CDR1 and CDR2 from the germline V gene are SGHAT and FQNNGV. The CDR3 extends over 12 amino acids. Trimming took off 5 bases at V and 2 bases at J, with 6 bases between the two ends.

A few counts support this clonotype. This sequence joins TRBV19 and TRBJ2-2; 9 bases align to TRBD2. Germline V CDR1 and CDR2: LNHDA, SQIVND (reference sequence). This CDR3 comprises 15 residues. Trimming removed 4 bases from V and 5 bases from J; junction bases left unmatched: 5. CDR3 sequence: CASSTSGTSTGELFF. The CDR3 region has the DNA TGTGCCAGTAGTACTAGCGGGACCTCTACCGGGGAGCTGTTTTTT.

In its sample, this clonotype was seen many times. The chain employs TRBV20-1 and TRBJ1-4; perhaps TRBD1 as D (5 bases). Germline loops: CDR1 DFQATT, CDR2 SNEGSKA (reference sequence). The CDR3 runs to 15 residues. The V and J ends lost 0 bases and 6 bases respectively, with 14 bases between them. CDR3 nucleotide sequence: TGCAGTGCTAGAGATCGCAGGGCATTGGATGAAAAACTGTTTTTT. Encoded protein: CSARDRRALDEKLFF.

This clonotype has ten or more counts. This sequence joins TRBV12-3 or TRBV12-4 and TRBJ2-1, with 14 nucleotides matching TRBD2. This CDR3 spans 16 amino acids. J gave up 8 bases and V 5 bases, and 8 bases lay outside the gene matches. CDR3 DNA: TGTGCCAGCAGTCCCTCGGGACTAGCGGGAGTCGATGAGCAGTTCTTC. Protein sequence: CASSPSGLAGVDEQFF.

This chain uses TRBV7-6 with TRBJ2-7; D is perhaps TRBD2 (6 bases). Germline V gene data show CDR1 as SGHVS and CDR2 as FNYEAQ. V lost 4 bases to trimming and J lost 3 bases, with 13 bases between them. CDR3 length: 14 residues. The CDR3 DNA reads TGTGCCAGCAGCTCACTACTGGAGGGCTACGAGCAGTACTTC. This translates into CASSSLLEGYEQYF.

This clonotype was counted only a few times. The chain couples TRBV29-1 to TRBJ1-1; a possible D gene is TRBD1 (5 bases). This CDR3 has 13 amino acids. CDR1 and CDR2 from the germline V gene are SQVTM and ANQGSEA. V was clipped by 4 bases and J by 1 base, with 10 bases between them. CDR3 DNA: TGCAGCGTTGTTGGAGGGGCGAACACTGAAGCTTTCTTT. Protein: CSVVGGANTEAFF.

Of note for this clonotype: With a much larger clone just one base away, this may be a read error. The chain carries TRBV6-9 and TRBJ2-1; TRBD2 matches at 9 bases. Looked up from germline, CDR1 is MNHGY and CDR2 is SVAAGI. The CDR3 is made up of 17 amino acids. The CDR3 loop reads CASSYGTSPSYYNKQFF. The CDR3 DNA sequence: TGTGCCAGCAGTTACGGGACTAGCCCGTCCTATTACAATAAGCAGTTCTTC.

This clonotype was seen repeatedly, ten times or more. The rearrangement uses TRBV7-9 and TRBJ1-1; no clear D gene. The CDR3 extends over 15 amino acids. Per the germline V gene, CDR1 is SEHNR and CDR2 is FQNEAQ (reference sequence). Trimming pared 0 bases from V and 0 bases from J, leaving 8 bases between. Here the CDR3 DNA reads TGTGCCAGCAGCTTAGCCTCTGTTGTGAACACTGAAGCTTTCTTT. Protein sequence: CASSLASVVNTEAFF.

In its sample, this clonotype was seen many times. V usage is TRBV28 and J usage is TRBJ2-1; 8 bases match TRBD2. The length of the CDR3 is 14 residues. The trim removed 5 bases at V and 9 bases at J, leaving 9 bases unmatched. The germline gives CDR1 MDHEN, CDR2 SYDVKM. The chain's CDR3 is CASSLPPGGSEQFF. For the CDR3, the DNA is TGTGCCAGCAGTCTACCCCCGGGGGGGAGTGAGCAGTTCTTC.

A remark on this clonotype: A far larger clone is one base from this, pointing to a likely read error. The V call is TRBV11-3, the J call TRBJ2-7; D may match TRBD1 or TRBD2 (5 bases each). The CDR3 spans 16 residues. V was trimmed by 1 base and J by 7 bases, leaving 20 bases between them. In germline, CDR1 is SGHNT, CDR2 YENEEA. CDR3 region: CASSLAWDPIVDEQYF. The CDR3 DNA sequence: TGTGCCAGCAGCTTAGCCTGGGACCCGATCGTGGATGAGCAGTACTTC.

There are many counts of this clonotype. The chain uses TRBV28 and TRBJ1-2; the match to TRBD1 covers 10 bases. The CDR3 totals 14 residues. Germline assignment: CDR1 MDHEN and CDR2 SYDVKM. V gave up 6 bases and J gave up 2 bases; unmatched junction bases: 3. CDR3 amino acids: CASRRGQGNYGYTF. In DNA form, the CDR3 reads TGTGCCAGCAGGAGGGGACAGGGGAACTATGGCTACACCTTC.

This clonotype was seen at least ten times. The genes are TRBV7-3 and TRBJ2-3; D is unclear. CDR1 and CDR2 (germline): SGHTA, FQGTGA. CDR3 length equals 18 residues. Trimming removed 1 base from V and 6 bases from J, with 23 bases in between. The CDR3 loop is CASSLRPSDRPYSDTQYF. The DNA for the CDR3 is TGTGCCAGCAGCTTAAGGCCCTCTGACCGACCTTACTCCGATACGCAGTATTTT.

This clonotype was seen only a few times. The J gene is TRBJ1-2, the V gene TRBV15; TRBD1 matches 12 bases. CDR1 is LNHNV and CDR2 is YYDKDF in the germline V gene (reference sequence). The CDR3 is 13 residues long. Unmatched junction bases numbered 4, after V lost 9 bases and J lost 5 bases. CDR3 sequence (DNA): TGTGCCACTGGGACAGGGGGCTGGTATGGCTACACCTTC. Its protein is CATGTGGWYGYTF. The whole variable domain, filled in from reference TRBV15 and TRBJ1-2, reads DAMVIQNPRYQVTQFGKPVTLSCSQTLNHNVMYWYQQKSSQAPKLLFHYYDKDFNNEADTPDNFQSRRPNTSFCFLDIRSPGLGDTAMYLCATGTGGWYGYTFGSGTRLTVV.

This clonotype was counted between two and nine times. A single base separates this from a much larger clone, so it may be a read error. The chain couples TRBV7-3 to TRBJ2-2, with D perhaps TRBD1 (9 bases). Per germline, CDR1 SGHTA and CDR2 FQGTGA. The CDR3 runs 17 residues. CDR3 DNA: TGTGTCAGCAGCTCTCGGGGGGGACAGGGTGCCACCGGGGAGCTGTTTTTT. Protein: CVSSSRGGQGATGELFF.